This passage covers 16 T cell receptor beta chains from one sample sequenced in a study of shared clonotypes between healthy human individuals. Only in-frame clones appear in the TCRdb table, and some are missing; sequencing was by immunoSEQ multiplex PCR. Of under 750,000 clones in the sample, roughly 72% were seen once. Material: memory CD4+ T cells sorted from blood. Subset indicated: CD45RA-negative fraction. All receptors derive from a young woman in good health.

This clone was detected ten times or more. The rearrangement joins TRBV5-1 to TRBJ2-2; perhaps TRBD2 as D (6 bases). The CDR3 is 15 amino acids. V was shortened by 3 bases and J by 0 bases, with 9 bases between the two germline ends. Germline values: CDR1 SGHRS, CDR2 YFSETQ. The CDR3 loop is CASSSASANTGELFF. CDR3 nucleotides: TGCGCCAGCAGCTCTGCTAGCGCGAACACCGGGGAGCTGTTTTTT.

The chain links TRBV28 to TRBJ2-4; no clear D. This CDR3 is 15 amino acids long. The ends were cut back, 3 bases at V and 1 base at J, with 10 bases in the middle. Germline V gives CDR1 MDHEN, CDR2 SYDVKM. The CDR3 loop is CASSFLSGAKNIQYF. The CDR3 DNA follows: TGTGCCAGCAGTTTTTTATCAGGCGCCAAAAACATTCAGTACTTC.

This chain links TRBV18 with TRBJ2-4, with a tentative D call TRBD1 (5 bases). The CDR3 consists of 15 residues. CDR1 is KGHSH and CDR2 is LQKENI in the germline V gene. The V and J ends lost 0 bases and 5 bases respectively, with 11 bases between them. The CDR3 sequence is CASSPPGVRENIQYF. CDR3 coding DNA: TGTGCCAGCTCACCACCCGGCGTCAGGGAAAACATTCAGTACTTC.

V gene TRBV28 combines with J gene TRBJ2-7; D remains unclear. Germline values: CDR1 MDHEN, CDR2 SYDVKM. The germline V and J ends were trimmed by 3 bases and 2 bases, with 5 bases remaining between them. The CDR3 loop spans 12 amino acids. CDR3 region: CASSFSTYEQYF. CDR3 coding DNA: TGTGCCAGCAGTTTCTCTACCTACGAGCAGTACTTC.

The chain couples TRBV19 to TRBJ2-3; 8 bases align to TRBD2. There are 17 residues in the CDR3. V dropped 3 bases and J dropped 3; count of bases not matched to a gene: 11. Germline V gene lookup returns CDR1 LNHDA and CDR2 SQIVND (reference sequence). The CDR3 DNA reads TGTGCCAGTAGTATCAGCGCTGGAGCGGGGGTAACAGATACGCAGTATTTT. Encoded protein: CASSISAGAGVTDTQYF.

The rearrangement joins TRBV5-4 to TRBJ2-2, with 9 bases that match TRBD2. Germline CDR1 reads SGHNT; CDR2 reads YYREEE (reference sequence). This CDR3 has 16 amino acids. V lost 3 bases to trimming and J lost 1 base; unmatched junction nucleotides: 4. The CDR3 region has the DNA TGTGCCAGCAGCTCTGGACTAGCGAAGAACACCGGGGAGCTGTTTTTT. Translation: CASSSGLAKNTGELFF.

The chain has TRBV28 and TRBJ1-2; D possibly corresponds to TRBD1 (5 bases). The V and J ends lost 3 bases and 6 bases respectively, with 14 bases between them. The germline V gene has CDR1 MDHEN and CDR2 SYDVKM. The CDR3 is 14 amino acids. The CDR3 loop is CASSFSPRDDGYTF. DNA for the CDR3: TGTGCCAGCAGTTTTTCCCCGCGGGACGATGGCTACACCTTC.

This clone was detected once. The CDR3 here is CASSIAHGLAGETQYF. The CDR3 bases are TGTGCCAGTAGTATAGCCCACGGACTAGCTGGAGAGACCCAGTACTTC. This sequence joins TRBV19 and TRBJ2-5; 8 nucleotides agree with TRBD2. Germline lookup yields CDR1 LNHDA and CDR2 SQIVND (reference sequence). The CDR3 is 16 residues long. V gave up 1 base and J gave up 4 bases; unmatched junction bases: 8.

DNA for the CDR3: TGCGCCAGCAGCCAAGATCTTGTTGGGGGAGGGGATGGCTACACCTTC. This translates into CASSQDLVGGGDGYTF. This rearrangement joins TRBV4-1 to TRBJ1-2, with D possibly being TRBD1 (5 bases). Germline V lookup: CDR1 MGHRA, CDR2 YSYEKL. The CDR3 runs 16 residues. Between the trimmed V and J ends, which lost 0 bases and 6 bases, there was a span of 17 bases.

In regard to this clone: The sample has other DNA sequences that encode this CDR3 too. J is TRBJ2-1 and V is TRBV5-1; the match to TRBD2 covers 7 bases. Looked up from germline, CDR1 is SGHRS and CDR2 is YFSETQ. V gave up 0 bases and J gave up 4 bases; unmatched junction bases: 4. CDR3 length: 15 residues. The CDR3 here is CASSLDSSGYNEQFF. The CDR3 DNA reads TGCGCCAGCAGCTTGGATAGTAGCGGGTACAATGAGCAGTTCTTC.

This chain connects TRBV18 to TRBJ1-1; 7 bases line up with TRBD1. CDR1 KGHSH and CDR2 LQKENI come from the germline V gene. CDR3 size: 15 residues. With V trimmed by 2 bases and J by 4 bases, 7 bases remained unmatched. This CDR3 is CASSPTQGGTTEAFF. CDR3 sequence (DNA): TGTGCCAGCTCACCAACTCAGGGGGGGACCACTGAAGCTTTCTTT.

This clone was seen a few times. J is TRBJ1-5 and V is TRBV27; a possible D gene is TRBD1 (5 bases). V was pared by 1 base and J by 5 bases, with 12 bases between. In germline, CDR1 is MNHEY, CDR2 SMNVEV (reference sequence). CDR3 length equals 15 residues. CDR3 bases: TGTGCCAGCAGTTTATATTCAGGGAGGCATCAGCCCCAGCATTTT. Protein: CASSLYSGRHQPQHF.

The CDR3 DNA follows: TGTGCCAGCAGCCCCCTTGAGGGGGTCTCACCCCTCCACTTT. As protein: CASSPLEGVSPLHF. The V and J genes are TRBV9 and TRBJ1-6; D might be TRBD1 (6 bases). CDR3 length: 14 residues. The germline V and J ends were trimmed by 4 bases and 10 bases, with 15 bases remaining between them. Germline lookup yields CDR1 SGDLS and CDR2 YYNGEE.

This rearrangement joins TRBV6-6 to TRBJ2-7; TRBD1 matches 7 bases. The V gene end was trimmed by 4 bases and the J gene end by 0 bases; junction bases not matched to a gene: 3. The V gene's germline CDR1 is MNHNY and CDR2 SVGAGI (reference sequence). This CDR3 region has 14 residues. For the CDR3, the DNA is TGTGCCAGCAGTTCGGGGACAGCCTCCTACGAGCAGTACTTC. Translation: CASSSGTASYEQYF.

The gene calls are TRBV5-1 and TRBJ2-3; TRBD2 matches at 8 bases. Per germline, CDR1 SGHRS and CDR2 YFSETQ. V shed 4 bases, J shed 2 bases, and the junction held 3 bases outside the gene matches. This CDR3 spans 14 amino acids. The DNA for the CDR3 is TGCGCCAGCAGCGGCGGGGGGTCCACAGATACGCAGTATTTT. Protein sequence: CASSGGGSTDTQYF.

J is TRBJ2-5 and V is TRBV18; a weak D match, TRBD2 (6 bases). The germline V gene has CDR1 KGHSH and CDR2 LQKENI. This CDR3 has 16 amino acids. The V gene lost 6 bases and the J gene lost 0 bases, with 17 bases spanning the gap. The CDR3 protein is CASSRNSRENQETQYF. DNA for the CDR3: TGTGCCAGCTCTCGCAATAGCCGGGAGAACCAAGAGACCCAGTACTTC.